This TCR beta chain is from a study of blood T cell repertoires in COVID-19. Across the study: The analysed material was cDNA or gDNA that came from T cells, B-cell-depleted T cells, or PBMCs.

Measured with immunoSEQ multiplex PCR; TCRdb has only the in-frame clones, and not every one. The sample lists some 280,000 clones, approximately 88% occurring once. The CDR3 consists of 15 residues. Trimming cost V 0 bases and J 3 bases, with 12 bases left between them. CDR1 is MNHEY and CDR2 is SVGAGI in the germline V gene. The sample comprised peripheral blood. This TCR came from a woman aged 40 to 50 who had recovered from COVID-19. J is TRBJ2-7 and V is TRBV6-5; weak D call: TRBD1 (6 bases). CDR3 in DNA: TGTGCCAGCAGTTACTCGCATGAAGGGGGCTACGAGCAGTACTTC. It codes for CASSYSHEGGYEQYF.